This TCR beta chain was profiled in a study of blood T cells in healthy people across ages. Overall study results and limits: A conclusive naive versus antigen-experienced comparison was prevented by the unsorted PBMCs. Donors of long life had a larger count of naive CD4+ cells and greater diversity than aged donors.

Per-sample yields of isolated PBMCs were at least 6.5 million. This clonotype has ten or more counts. Its antigen is currently unknown. A sample-barcoded 5' primer and a J-beta primer mix were used in a second PCR of about 6 to 12 cycles. The authors tagged each cDNA molecule using a template-switch adaptor with 12 random nucleotides. MiXCR, run by TCRdb on the 5' RACE reads, gives a single entry per CDR3 protein. The sample records under 800,000 distinct CDR3 sequences, around 21% being singletons. The V end lost 1 base, the J end lost 10 bases, and 14 bases lay between the germline ends. This CDR3 region has 14 residues. Germline V gene sequence: CDR1 SEHNR, CDR2 FQNEAQ (reference sequence).

Sequenced: blood. This sequence originates from a man between 70 and 80 years old in good health. The V gene is TRBV7-9, the J gene TRBJ2-1, with D perhaps matching TRBD1 (6 bases). The CDR3 DNA sequence: TGTGCCAGCAGCTTAGTACAGGGTATCGGAGAGCAGTTCTTC. Translated: CASSLVQGIGEQFF.